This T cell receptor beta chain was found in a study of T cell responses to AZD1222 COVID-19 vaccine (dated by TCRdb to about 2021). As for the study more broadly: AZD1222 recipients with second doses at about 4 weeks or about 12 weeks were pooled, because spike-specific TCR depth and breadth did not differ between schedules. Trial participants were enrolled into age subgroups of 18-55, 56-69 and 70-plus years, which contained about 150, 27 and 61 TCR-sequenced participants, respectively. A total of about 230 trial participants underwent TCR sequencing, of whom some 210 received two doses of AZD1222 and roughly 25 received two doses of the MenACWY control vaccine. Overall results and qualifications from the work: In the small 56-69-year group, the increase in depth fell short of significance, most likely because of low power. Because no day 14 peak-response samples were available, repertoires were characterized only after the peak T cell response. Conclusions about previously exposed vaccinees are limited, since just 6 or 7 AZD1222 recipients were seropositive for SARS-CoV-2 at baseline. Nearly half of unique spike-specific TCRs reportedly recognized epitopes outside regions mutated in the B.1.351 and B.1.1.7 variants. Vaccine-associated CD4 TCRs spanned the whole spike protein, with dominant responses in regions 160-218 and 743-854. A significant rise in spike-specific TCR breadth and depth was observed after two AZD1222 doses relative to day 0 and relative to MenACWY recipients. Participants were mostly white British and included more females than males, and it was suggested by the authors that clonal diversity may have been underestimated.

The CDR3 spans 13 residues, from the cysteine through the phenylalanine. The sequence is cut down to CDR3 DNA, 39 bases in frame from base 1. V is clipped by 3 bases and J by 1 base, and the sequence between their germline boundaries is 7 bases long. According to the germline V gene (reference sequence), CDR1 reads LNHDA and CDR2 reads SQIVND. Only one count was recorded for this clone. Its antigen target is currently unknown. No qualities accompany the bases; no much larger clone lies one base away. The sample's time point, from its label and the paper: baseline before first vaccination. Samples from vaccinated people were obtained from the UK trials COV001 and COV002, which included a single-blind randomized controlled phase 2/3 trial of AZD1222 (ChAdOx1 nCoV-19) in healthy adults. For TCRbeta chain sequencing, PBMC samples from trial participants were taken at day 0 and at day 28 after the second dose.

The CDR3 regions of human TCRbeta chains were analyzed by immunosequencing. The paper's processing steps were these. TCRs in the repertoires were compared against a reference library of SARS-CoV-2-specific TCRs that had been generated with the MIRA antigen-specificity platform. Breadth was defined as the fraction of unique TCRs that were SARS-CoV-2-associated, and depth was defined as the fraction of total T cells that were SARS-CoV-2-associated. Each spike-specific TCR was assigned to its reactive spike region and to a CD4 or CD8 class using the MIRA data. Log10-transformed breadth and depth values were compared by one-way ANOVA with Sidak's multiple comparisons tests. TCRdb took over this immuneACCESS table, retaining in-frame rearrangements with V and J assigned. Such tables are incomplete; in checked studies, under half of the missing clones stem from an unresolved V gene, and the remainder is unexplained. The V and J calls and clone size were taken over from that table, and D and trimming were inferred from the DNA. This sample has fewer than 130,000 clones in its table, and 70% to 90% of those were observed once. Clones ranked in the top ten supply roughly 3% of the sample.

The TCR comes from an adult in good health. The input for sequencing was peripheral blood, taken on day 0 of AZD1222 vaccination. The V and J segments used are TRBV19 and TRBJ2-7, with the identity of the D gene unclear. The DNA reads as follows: TGTGCCAGTAGTATTCCGGGTTCCTACGAGCAGTACTTC. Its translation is CASSIPGSYEQYF.